A selection of T cell receptor beta chains follows, all from one sample in a study of T cells in localized non-small cell lung cancer. Clones were sequenced by immunoSEQ multiplex PCR, and TCRdb holds only the in-frame ones, with some missing. The table includes roughly 70,000 clones, about nine tenths detected once. Source: peripheral blood, taken before any cancer treatment. These receptors all stem from a male donor older than 55 with stage III squamous cell lung carcinoma. The CDR3 runs from the conserved cysteine through the conserved F or W. D genes are given only for firm matches. The size of a clone is reported for some rows only, either as once, few or many, or as a class for expanded clones.

J: TRBJ2-5; D: NA; size: NA; V: TRBV10-3; CDR3: CAISESFGSSAETQYF; DNA: TGTGCCATCAGTGAGTCGTTTGGTTCGTCGGCAGAGACCCAGTACTTC
J: TRBJ1-2; D: TRBD1; size: NA; V: TRBV15; CDR3: CATSPLGQGAYGYTF; DNA: TGTGCCACCAGCCCACTGGGACAGGGAGCGTATGGCTACACCTTC
J: TRBJ2-7; D: NA; size: NA; V: TRBV4-2; CDR3: CASSRGGGTEHYEQYF; DNA: TGTGCCAGCAGCCGAGGAGGGGGAACAGAACACTACGAGCAGTACTTC
J: TRBJ2-7; D: NA; size: NA; V: TRBV7-8; CDR3: CASSGGGGLGEQYF; DNA: TGTGCCAGCTCCGGGGGAGGGGGACTGGGCGAGCAGTACTTC
J: TRBJ1-3; D: TRBD1; size: NA; V: TRBV5-4; CDR3: CASSFDPGTGAGNTIYF; DNA: TGTGCCAGCAGCTTTGATCCCGGGACAGGAGCTGGAAACACCATATATTTT
J: TRBJ2-1; D: TRBD1; size: NA; V: TRBV19; CDR3: CATLNRDSYNEQFF; DNA: TGTGCCACCCTAAACCGGGACAGTTACAATGAGCAGTTCTTC
J: TRBJ2-1; D: TRBD2; size: NA; V: TRBV7-2; CDR3: CASSLPGTSATEQFF; DNA: TGTGCCAGCAGCTTACCCGGGACTAGCGCTACTGAGCAGTTCTTC
J: TRBJ2-5; D: NA; size: NA; V: TRBV30; CDR3: CAWSVEKAIPQETQYF; DNA: TGTGCCTGGAGTGTAGAAAAGGCCATACCGCAGGAGACCCAGTACTTC
J: TRBJ2-5; D: TRBD2; size: NA; V: TRBV11-3; CDR3: CASSSRTSGGGETQYF; DNA: TGTGCCAGCAGCTCCAGGACTAGCGGGGGAGGAGAGACCCAGTACTTC
J: TRBJ2-7; D: NA; size: few; V: TRBV6-1; CDR3: CASSSEGTYEQYF; DNA: TGTGCCAGCAGCTCCGAGGGGACCTACGAGCAGTACTTC
J: TRBJ1-2; D: TRBD1; size: NA; V: TRBV23-1; CDR3: CASSQSFSAGGHYGYTF; DNA: TGCGCCAGCAGTCAATCGTTCTCGGCAGGGGGGCACTATGGCTACACCTTC
J: TRBJ2-1; D: NA; size: NA; V: TRBV19; CDR3: CASSITGNRNEQFF; DNA: TGTGCCAGTAGTATCACAGGAAATAGGAATGAGCAGTTCTTC
J: TRBJ2-2; D: NA; size: NA; V: TRBV5-1; CDR3: CASSLNTGELFF; DNA: TGCGCCAGCAGCTTGAACACCGGGGAGCTGTTTTTT
J: TRBJ2-1; D: NA; size: NA; V: TRBV18; CDR3: CASSPSNGDYYNEQFF; DNA: TGTGCCAGCTCACCTTCCAACGGGGATTACTACAATGAGCAGTTCTTC
J: TRBJ1-5; D: NA; size: few; V: TRBV6-1; CDR3: CASSDRMGGQPQHF; DNA: TGTGCCAGCAGTGACCGAATGGGGGGTCAGCCCCAGCATTTT
J: TRBJ1-5; D: TRBD1; size: NA; V: TRBV19; CDR3: CASSMRQGGNQPQHF; DNA: TGTGCCAGTAGTATGAGACAGGGGGGCAATCAGCCCCAGCATTTT
J: TRBJ1-1; D: NA; size: NA; V: TRBV6-5; CDR3: CASSYSPSGNTEAFF; DNA: TGTGCCAGCAGTTACTCTCCATCGGGGAACACTGAAGCTTTCTTT
J: TRBJ2-6; D: NA; size: NA; V: TRBV15; CDR3: CATSSPGRGSGANVLTF; DNA: TGTGCCACCAGCAGCCCCGGAAGGGGGTCTGGGGCCAACGTCCTGACTTTC
J: TRBJ1-1; D: NA; size: NA; V: TRBV7-9; CDR3: CASSLEVSEAFF; DNA: TGTGCCAGCAGCTTAGAGGTGTCTGAAGCTTTCTTT
J: TRBJ1-4; D: NA; size: NA; V: TRBV27; CDR3: CASRPPSMTEKLFF; DNA: TGTGCCAGCAGACCGCCCAGTATGACTGAAAAACTGTTTTTT
J: TRBJ1-1; D: NA; size: NA; V: TRBV13; CDR3: CASYPSSPGRMNTEAFF; DNA: TGTGCCAGCTATCCATCATCTCCGGGACGGATGAACACTGAAGCTTTCTTT
J: TRBJ2-3; D: TRBD1; size: NA; V: TRBV18; CDR3: CASLTGVSPDTQYF; DNA: TGTGCCAGCCTGACAGGGGTCTCCCCAGATACGCAGTATTTT
J: TRBJ1-4; D: NA; size: NA; V: TRBV15; CDR3: CATSRDSLRSNEKLFF; DNA: TGTGCCACCAGCAGAGATAGTTTACGTAGTAATGAAAAACTGTTTTTT
J: TRBJ1-1; D: NA; size: NA; V: TRBV7-9; CDR3: CASSFDTEAFF; DNA: TGTGCCAGCAGCTTCGACACTGAAGCTTTCTTT
J: TRBJ2-3; D: TRBD2; size: NA; V: TRBV6-4; CDR3: CASSETSGGVTDTQYF; DNA: TGTGCCAGCAGTGAGACTAGCGGGGGGGTCACAGATACGCAGTATTTT
J: TRBJ2-1; D: TRBD1; size: NA; V: TRBV7-2; CDR3: CASSARQGRNEQFF; DNA: TGTGCCAGCAGCGCCAGACAGGGGCGGAATGAGCAGTTCTTC
J: TRBJ1-1; D: TRBD1; size: NA; V: TRBV19; CDR3: CASSGQTGTEAFF; DNA: TGTGCCAGTAGTGGGCAGACAGGGACTGAAGCTTTCTTT
J: TRBJ2-7; D: TRBD1; size: NA; V: TRBV30; CDR3: CAWSFTGGAGEQYF; DNA: TGTGCCTGGAGTTTTACAGGGGGCGCGGGGGAGCAGTACTTC
J: TRBJ2-7; D: NA; size: NA; V: TRBV5-4; CDR3: CASRPGLGYEQYF; DNA: TGTGCCAGCAGGCCCGGGCTAGGGTACGAGCAGTACTTC